Listed here are 32 T cell receptor beta chains from one sample, sequenced in a study of T-cell reconstitution after alpha-beta-depleted transplantation in children. Unique molecular identifiers tagged the TCRbeta library. Each CDR3 protein is one row after TCRdb ran MiXCR on the PCR reads. The sample holds roughly 340,000 distinct CDR3 sequences, 15% to 20% seen once. This sample comprised PBMCs, mostly from graft donor cells, obtained 360 days after TCRalphabeta/CD19-depleted stem cell transplant. Every receptor here comes from a male patient aged 2-10 years who had a stem cell transplant for acute lymphoblastic leukemia, so the T cells may come from the graft donor.

The table lists this clonotype with a few counts. The gene calls are TRBV13 and TRBJ2-1; D gene unclear. The germline V gene has CDR1 PRHDT and CDR2 FYEKMQ (reference sequence). The V gene lost 5 bases and the J gene lost 0 bases, with 14 bases spanning the gap. CDR3 size: 16 residues. The DNA for the CDR3 is TGTGCCAGCAGCCCTATATTCCCGAGCTCCTACAATGAGCAGTTCTTC. Its protein product is CASSPIFPSSYNEQFF.

The chain recombines TRBV5-1 with TRBJ2-1, with 7 bases fitting TRBD2. CDR1 SGHRS and CDR2 YFSETQ come from the germline V gene. V shed 4 bases and J 5 bases; nucleotides not matched to a gene: 9. CDR3 size: 15 residues. CDR3 nucleotide sequence: TGCGCCAGCAGCACCCATAGCGGGTCGCACAATGAGCAGTTCTTC. Translating gives CASSTHSGSHNEQFF.

This clonotype was seen more than once but under ten times. Mismatch with germline at one junction end may stem from a read error. The chain uses TRBV12-3 or TRBV12-4 and TRBJ1-2; D possibly corresponds to TRBD1 (5 bases). This CDR3 region has 11 residues. CDR3 protein: CASRGRTEMSF. CDR3 in DNA: TGTGCCAGCAGGGGACGTACGGAAATGTCCTTC.

The chain uses TRBV19 and TRBJ1-2, with TRBD1 as a possible D gene (5 bases). The CDR3 runs to 16 residues. V was clipped by 6 bases and J by 2 bases, with 19 bases between them. Germline-derived CDR1 and CDR2 are LNHDA and SQIVND (reference sequence). The DNA of the CDR3 is TGTGCCAGTAGGACGCTCTCCAGGGACCCAAACTATGGCTACACCTTC. Translating gives CASRTLSRDPNYGYTF.

This clonotype was seen at least ten times. The V gene is TRBV27, the J gene TRBJ2-1, with 8 bases identical to TRBD2. CDR3 size: 16 residues. CDR1 MNHEY and CDR2 SMNVEV come from the germline V gene (reference sequence). V gave up 5 bases and J gave up 0 bases; unmatched junction bases: 6. The CDR3 loop is CASSPRLARSYNEQFF. The CDR3 region has the DNA TGTGCCAGCAGTCCCCGACTAGCGCGCTCCTACAATGAGCAGTTCTTC.

This clonotype was counted only a few times. The chain couples TRBV4-3 to TRBJ2-1; D is uncertain. CDR1 and CDR2 from the germline V gene are LGHNA and YSLEER. The CDR3 is 16 amino acids. V lost 0 bases and J 10 bases, leaving 19 bases between the germline ends. CDR3 in amino acids: CASSQDQTDRPIEQFF. Here the CDR3 DNA reads TGCGCCAGCAGCCAAGATCAAACAGATCGGCCCATCGAGCAGTTCTTC.

This chain uses TRBV12-3 or TRBV12-4 with TRBJ1-1; TRBD1 aligns across 12 bases. There are 13 residues in the CDR3. J lost 10 bases, V lost 4 bases, and 4 bases had no gene match. The CDR3, as DNA: TGTGCCAGCAGTTGGGGACAGGGGGCGCGAGCTTTCTTT. This encodes CASSWGQGARAFF.

The chain joins TRBV5-1 to TRBJ2-2; 8 bases map to TRBD2. The J segment lost 6 bases and the V segment lost 2 bases, leaving 9 bases of the junction unmatched. Germline V CDR1 and CDR2: SGHRS, YFSETQ. CDR3 length: 16 residues. The CDR3 nucleotides are TGCGCCAGCAGCTTAATGGGACTAGGGTCCTCCGGGGAGCTGTTTTTT. It yields the protein CASSLMGLGSSGELFF.

This clonotype occurred a few times. The chain is built from TRBV27 and TRBJ1-1, with D possibly being TRBD1 (5 bases). V gave up 3 bases and J gave up 8 bases, with 19 bases separating them. CDR3 size: 15 residues. In germline, CDR1 is MNHEY, CDR2 SMNVEV (reference sequence). DNA for the CDR3: TGTGCCAGCAGTTTCTCATACTCGGACACAGCCGAAGCTTTCTTT. Translation: CASSFSYSDTAEAFF.

The gene calls are TRBV10-3 and TRBJ2-6; 7 bases line up with TRBD1. The germline V gene has CDR1 ENHRY and CDR2 SYGVKD. The CDR3 is made up of 17 amino acids. With V trimmed by 0 bases and J by 0 bases, 2 bases remained unmatched. The CDR3 sequence is CAISESAGGSGANVLTF. The CDR3 DNA reads as TGTGCCATCAGTGAGTCGGCAGGGGGCTCTGGGGCCAACGTCCTGACTTTC.

This clonotype came up many times. The chain has TRBV6-5 and TRBJ2-1; tentative D call: TRBD1 (6 bases). V lost 5 bases, J lost 6 bases, and 8 bases lay in between. The germline V gene has CDR1 MNHEY and CDR2 SVGAGI. The CDR3 spans 12 residues. CDR3 amino acids: CASSGQRNEQFF. The CDR3 region has the DNA TGTGCCAGCAGTGGACAGCGCAATGAGCAGTTCTTC.

V and J are TRBV7-8 and TRBJ2-7; D possibly matches TRBD1 or TRBD2 (5 bases each). The ends were cut back, 5 bases at V and 0 bases at J, with 14 bases in the middle. The germline V gene has CDR1 SGHVS and CDR2 FQNEAQ. The CDR3 has 15 amino acids. CDR3 DNA sequence: TGTGCCAGCAGCCGGCGGACGGGGCTCTCCTACGAGCAGTACTTC. It encodes CASSRRTGLSYEQYF.

The chain couples TRBV30 to TRBJ2-5; TRBD1 is a possible D gene (5 bases). The CDR3 totals 11 residues. Per germline, CDR1 GTSNPN and CDR2 SVGIG (reference sequence). Trimming shortened V by 8 bases and J by 3 bases, and 10 bases separated the two germline ends. As DNA, the CDR3 is TGTGCCGTGGACACAAAAGAGACCCAGTACTTC. It encodes CAVDTKETQYF.

This clonotype occurred many times. The chain combines TRBV11-1 with TRBJ2-1; 9 bases are a match to TRBD2. The CDR3 spans 16 residues. Per germline, CDR1 SGHAT and CDR2 FQDESV (reference sequence). The V gene end was trimmed by 5 bases and the J gene end by 6 bases; junction bases not matched to a gene: 11. CDR3 protein: CASSPRSGRLSNEQFF. CDR3 bases: TGTGCCAGCAGCCCCAGGAGCGGGAGGTTGTCCAATGAGCAGTTCTTC.

This clonotype was observed a few times. The CDR3: CASSYGPGTGAQETQYF. For the CDR3, the DNA is TGTGCCAGCAGTTACGGCCCCGGGACAGGGGCGCAAGAGACCCAGTACTTC. The rearrangement joins TRBV6-5 to TRBJ2-5, with 10 bases identical to TRBD1. Germline V gives CDR1 MNHEY, CDR2 SVGAGI. The V gene end was trimmed by 2 bases and the J gene end by 2 bases; junction bases not matched to a gene: 8. The CDR3 loop spans 17 amino acids.

The rearrangement joins TRBV7-2 to TRBJ2-2, with D possibly being TRBD2 (6 bases). This CDR3 comprises 12 residues. Looked up from germline, CDR1 is SGHTA and CDR2 is FQGNSA. V was trimmed by 5 bases and J by 10 bases, leaving 11 bases between them. The CDR3: CASSTRREELFF. Here the CDR3 DNA reads TGTGCCAGCAGCACCCGGCGGGAGGAGCTGTTTTTT.

This clonotype was detected only a few times. The genes are TRBV5-1 and TRBJ2-1; 12 bases align to TRBD2. Germline assignment: CDR1 SGHRS and CDR2 YFSETQ. This CDR3 has 15 amino acids. The V and J ends lost 2 bases and 6 bases, in that order; junction bases with no gene match: 3. DNA of the CDR3: TGCGCCAGCAGCTTAACTAGCGGGAGGATCAATGAGCAGTTCTTC. Its translation is CASSLTSGRINEQFF.

This clonotype came up a few times. A single base separates this from a much larger clone, so it may be a read error. The chain recombines TRBV6-5 with TRBJ1-2; no definite D call. Between the trimmed V and J ends, which lost 5 bases and 1 base, there was a span of 2 bases. The CDR3 has 11 amino acids. The V gene's germline CDR1 is MNHEY and CDR2 SVGAGI. CDR3 residues: CASSDNYGYTF. The CDR3 DNA reads TGTGCCAGCAGTGATAACTATGGCTACACCTTC.

This clonotype has only a few counts. The chain combines TRBV12-3 or TRBV12-4 with TRBJ2-4, with 9 bases matching TRBD1. J was trimmed by 2 bases and V by 5 bases; bases with no gene match: 10. This CDR3 is built from 17 residues. The CDR3 region is CASSHPDRGGSKNIQYF. The CDR3 nucleotides read TGTGCCAGCAGTCACCCGGACAGGGGAGGATCCAAAAACATTCAGTACTTC.

Notes on this clonotype: At one boundary the junction diverges from the germline segment, which might be a read error. The V and J genes are TRBV6-2 or TRBV6-3 and TRBJ2-1, with D possibly being TRBD2 (6 bases). From germline, CDR1 is MNHEY and CDR2 SVGEGT. This CDR3 is built from 12 residues. CDR3 in amino acids: CASSYGRLARVF. The CDR3 DNA follows: TGTGCCAGCAGTTACGGTCGGCTAGCGAGGGTCTTC.

The V call is TRBV12-3 or TRBV12-4, the J call TRBJ2-3, with TRBD1 identical over 7 bases. The J segment lost 2 bases and the V segment lost 7 bases, leaving 6 bases of the junction unmatched. The CDR3 has 14 amino acids. CDR3 DNA sequence: TGTGCCAGCACCCCCGGGACAGCCACAGATACGCAGTATTTT. This sequence encodes CASTPGTATDTQYF.

In this sample, this clonotype turned up many times. The DNA for the CDR3 is TGTGCCAGCTCACGCAACCAGCGAGATTTGCAGTATTTT. Translated, it gives CASSRNQRDLQYF. The chain links TRBV18 to TRBJ2-3; D not resolved. The germline V gene encodes CDR1 KGHSH and CDR2 LQKENI. This CDR3 contains 13 residues. V was trimmed by 4 bases and J by 11 bases, leaving 16 bases between them.

This clonotype has only a few counts. The J gene is TRBJ2-2, the V gene TRBV7-3, with D possibly being TRBD2 (6 bases). Deletions cut 3 bases from V and 4 bases from J, with 12 bases between. CDR1 and CDR2 from the germline V gene are SGHTA and FQGTGA. The CDR3 is 15 residues long. In DNA, the CDR3 is TGTGCCAGCAGCTTGGGTCTAGCGACCACCGGGGAGCTGTTTTTT. Translating gives CASSLGLATTGELFF.

This clonotype was seen a handful of times. This chain uses TRBV4-3 with TRBJ2-7; 11 nucleotides match TRBD2. The CDR3 totals 18 residues. Trimming took 0 bases from V and 4 from J; bases not matched to a gene: 11. The germline V gene has CDR1 LGHNA and CDR2 YSLEER. The CDR3 sequence is CASSQEGGPTSGIYEQYF. For the CDR3, the DNA is TGCGCCAGCAGCCAAGAAGGGGGCCCGACTAGCGGGATTTACGAGCAGTACTTC.

The V call is TRBV19, the J call TRBJ1-5, with 9 bases that match TRBD1. The J segment lost 0 bases and the V segment lost 3 bases, leaving 3 bases of the junction unmatched. The CDR3 runs to 16 residues. Germline CDR1 reads LNHDA; CDR2 reads SQIVND (reference sequence). Here the CDR3 reads CASSIRQGGSNQPQHF. The DNA of the CDR3 is TGTGCCAGTAGTATTCGACAGGGGGGTAGCAATCAGCCCCAGCATTTT.

The chain has TRBV29-1 and TRBJ2-5; 11 bases are shared with TRBD2. Per the germline V gene, CDR1 is SQVTM and CDR2 is ANQGSEA. The ends lost 1 base at V and 5 bases at J; junction bases unmatched: 9. There are 16 residues in the CDR3. The CDR3 reads CSVEGASGRTGETQYF. CDR3 DNA sequence: TGCAGCGTTGAAGGTGCTAGCGGGAGGACCGGTGAGACCCAGTACTTC.

This clonotype was seen a handful of times. The V call is TRBV7-2, the J call TRBJ2-1; D tentatively reads TRBD1 or TRBD2 (5 bases each). Germline lookup yields CDR1 SGHTA and CDR2 FQGNSA. The ends were cut back, 1 base at V and 9 bases at J, with 19 bases in the middle. CDR3 length: 16 amino acids. This CDR3 is CASSLGTPGRPGEQFF. The DNA for the CDR3 is TGTGCCAGCAGCTTAGGGACTCCGGGGCGCCCCGGTGAGCAGTTCTTC.

This clonotype has at least ten counts. The chain employs TRBV5-1 and TRBJ1-5; possibly TRBD1 for D (6 bases). The CDR3 is 13 amino acids. V was trimmed by 4 bases and J by 8 bases, leaving 13 bases between them. Germline lookup yields CDR1 SGHRS and CDR2 YFSETQ. CDR3 protein: CASSPTGLEPQHF. CDR3 sequence (DNA): TGCGCCAGCAGCCCAACAGGGTTGGAGCCCCAGCATTTT.

The chain uses TRBV5-1 and TRBJ2-3; D gene uncertain. Germline CDR1 is SGHRS and CDR2 is YFSETQ. The germline V and J ends were trimmed by 1 base and 4 bases, with 4 bases remaining between them. CDR3 length: 12 amino acids. The CDR3 DNA follows: TGCGCCAGCAGCTTGAGCTCAGATACGCAGTATTTT. Residues: CASSLSSDTQYF.

This chain uses TRBV5-4 with TRBJ2-1; TRBD1 matches 7 bases. V was clipped by 4 bases and J by 4 bases; unmatched bases: 8. CDR1 is SGHNT and CDR2 is YYREEE in the germline V gene (reference sequence). CDR3 length equals 15 residues. In nucleotides, the CDR3 is TGTGCCAGCAGCGGGCCGGGACAGTTTTACAATGAGCAGTTCTTC. This translates into CASSGPGQFYNEQFF.

The chain recombines TRBV4-1 with TRBJ2-1, with D unclear. Trimming took 1 base from V and 6 from J, leaving 10 bases between them. Germline lookup yields CDR1 MGHRA and CDR2 YSYEKL. The CDR3 runs 14 residues. CDR3 region: CASSQVRQTNEQFF. CDR3 nucleotides: TGCGCCAGCAGCCAAGTAAGGCAGACCAATGAGCAGTTCTTC.

V is TRBV7-9 and J is TRBJ1-4; TRBD1 is a possible D gene (6 bases). CDR1 and CDR2 (germline): SEHNR, FQNEAQ (reference sequence). CDR3 length: 14 amino acids. V lost 0 bases and J lost 8, with 10 bases in between. The CDR3 DNA is TGTGCCAGCAGCTTAGCTCGGGACACGGAAAAACTGTTTTTT. Its protein product is CASSLARDTEKLFF.